Described below is a single TCR beta chain sequence and its context. Its cognate antigen has yet to be identified. There are no base qualities to consult, and no much larger clone falls within one base. This entry comes from a study of blood T cell repertoires in COVID-19 (dated by TCRdb to about 2020). With respect to the entire study: Collaborator samples came from the United States, Italy and Spain and covered acute and convalescent phases of COVID-19. The prospective study material was composed of cDNA or gDNA derived from T cells, B-cell-depleted T cells, or PBMCs. A freely available public database, intended as a resource for researchers studying the immune response to SARS-CoV-2, is where the repertoires were released. Samples were obtained from the ongoing ImmuneRACE study (first 160 participants) and from over 1,000 subjects provided by 6 global collaborators. The dataset comprised deeply sampled blood TCRbeta repertoires from subjects exposed to, actively infected with, or recovered from COVID-19. Where HLA class I and class II types were available, the types were taken from metadata supplied by the sample provider, not from assay-based typing. Nearly every sample came with metadata listing a de-identified subject ID, COVID-19 status, age in years and sex. The paper as a whole reports these results and caveats: The quantity of clinical and demographic metadata differed by source and by participant and was supplied without curation.

The immunoSEQ Assay, a bias-controlled multiplex PCR, was used to amplify TCRbeta CDR3 regions from genomic DNA. Concerning the study's data processing: Nucleated cell counts per sample were estimated from amplification of reference gene primers within the assay. To quantify the absolute abundance of each unique TCRbeta CDR3 rearrangement, sequence reads were collapsed and filtered. For each sample, productive Simpson clonality was calculated as the square root of Simpson's diversity index across productive rearrangements. TCRdb provides this immuneACCESS table in a form limited to in-frame rearrangements. Some clones are lacking; in checked studies, under half of them reflect an unresolved V gene, and why the rest are absent is not known. For V, J and clone size, that table is used; D and trimming come from the DNA. The sample yields roughly 250,000 clones; just under 90% were counted once. About 4% of the sample comes from the top ten.

Whole blood was collected in K2EDTA tubes by collaborating institutions according to the institutions' own protocols. For TCRbeta analysis, collaborator samples were shipped as frozen whole blood, as isolated PBMCs, or as DNA extracted from either sample type. The clonotype originates from a middle-aged woman with acute or convalescent COVID-19. The sequenced material came from peripheral blood.

The nucleotide sequence reads TGTGCCAGCAGTTTAAGCAATCTTGGTGGAGGGAAGAAGGGATGGGGCTACACCTTC. Its protein product is CASSLSNLGGGKKGWGYTF. The sequence links TRBV28 to TRBJ1-2; a confident D gene designation cannot be given. V and J lose 2 bases and 8 bases, and a span of 30 bases separates them. The germline V gene gives CDR1 as MDHEN and CDR2 as SYDVKM. The CDR3, from cysteine to phenylalanine, totals 19 residues. Left in the record is the CDR3 DNA by itself, 57 bases read in frame from the first base.